These 24 T cell receptor beta chains share one sample of origin, sequenced in a study of blood T cell repertoires in COVID-19. Using immunoSEQ multiplex PCR, the repertoire was profiled, and TCRdb retains in-frame clones only, with some absent. The sample carries 250,000 to 400,000 clones, over 75% recorded once. The specimen was peripheral blood. The receptors shown here come from a man between 45 and 60 years old with active or convalescent COVID-19.

J is TRBJ1-2 and V is TRBV7-9, with 7 bases aligning to TRBD1. The V gene's germline CDR1 is SEHNR and CDR2 FQNEAQ (reference sequence). V was pared by 5 bases and J by 6 bases, with 6 bases of the junction left unmatched. CDR3 length: 13 amino acids. CDR3 bases: TGTGCCAGCAGCCCGACAGGGAGCCATGGCTACACCTTC. It encodes CASSPTGSHGYTF. Full variable domain (remainder filled in from reference TRBV7-9 and TRBJ1-2): DTGVSQNPRHKITKRGQNVTFRCDPISEHNRLYWYRQTLGQGPEFLTYFQNEAQLEKSRLLSDRFSAERPKGSFSTLEIQRTEQGDSAMYLCASSPTGSHGYTFGSGTRLTVV.

The chain carries TRBV19 and TRBJ1-3, with D unclear. Trimming removed 7 bases at V and 0 bases at J, with 13 bases between. There are 15 residues in the CDR3. Per the germline V gene, CDR1 is LNHDA and CDR2 is SQIVND (reference sequence). CDR3 in amino acids: CASNAWSRSGNTIYF. DNA of the CDR3: TGTGCCAGTAACGCGTGGTCCCGCTCTGGAAACACCATATATTTT.

V is TRBV5-5 and J is TRBJ1-4; D unresolved. V shed 2 bases and J shed 8 bases, with 10 bases lying between them. The CDR3 is made up of 13 amino acids. Germline V gene lookup returns CDR1 SGHKS and CDR2 YYEKEE (reference sequence). DNA for the CDR3: TGTGCCAGCAGCTTTTCCCCGGGGGAAAAACTGTTTTTT. Amino acid sequence: CASSFSPGEKLFF. Full variable domain (rest looked up from reference TRBV5-5 and TRBJ1-4): DAGVTQSPTHLIKTRGQQVTLRCSPISGHKSVSWYQQVLGQGPQFIFQYYEKEERGRGNFPDRFSARQFPNYSSELNVNALLLGDSALYLCASSFSPGEKLFFGSGTQLSVL.

CDR3 in amino acids: CASSRTGGDEKLFF. The CDR3 bases are TGTGCCAGCAGCAGGACAGGGGGGGACGAAAAACTGTTTTTT. The chain couples TRBV2 to TRBJ1-4; 10 bases fit TRBD1. This CDR3 region has 14 residues. Losses at the gene ends were 6 bases for V and 8 bases for J; bases not matched to a gene: 6. Per germline, CDR1 SNHLY and CDR2 FYNNEI.

This rearrangement joins TRBV4-3 to TRBJ1-5, with D tentatively TRBD1 (5 bases). Germline V lookup: CDR1 LGHNA, CDR2 YSLEER. V was shortened by 2 bases and J by 0 bases, with 8 bases between the two germline ends. The CDR3 is 15 amino acids. CDR3: CASSQRRGSNQPQHF. Here the CDR3 DNA reads TGCGCCAGCAGCCAAAGGAGGGGTAGCAATCAGCCCCAGCATTTT.

This chain links TRBV6-5 with TRBJ2-3, with a possible D match to TRBD2 (5 bases). Trimming cost V 3 bases and J 6 bases, with 19 bases left between them. Germline V CDR1 and CDR2: MNHEY, SVGAGI. The CDR3 consists of 16 residues. CDR3 protein: CASSYGGFAGLDTQYF. CDR3 nucleotide sequence: TGTGCCAGCAGTTATGGAGGATTCGCGGGTCTGGATACGCAGTATTTT.

CDR3 in DNA: TGTGCCAGCAACGACAGGGAAGGGGATGGCTACACCTTC. This codes for CASNDREGDGYTF. V gene TRBV2 combines with J gene TRBJ1-2, with 7 bases aligning to TRBD1. V lost 7 bases and J lost 6; bases outside the gene matches: 8. CDR1 is SNHLY, CDR2 FYNNEI, per germline. This CDR3 is 13 amino acids long. Full variable domain (outside the CDR3, taken from reference TRBV2 and TRBJ1-2): EPEVTQTPSHQVTQMGQEVILRCVPISNHLYFYWYRQILGQKVEFLVSFYNNEISEKSEIFDDQFSVERPDGSNFTLKIRSTKLEDSAMYFCASNDREGDGYTFGSGTRLTVV.

The chain uses TRBV28 and TRBJ2-2; 12 bases align to TRBD2. This CDR3 contains 15 residues. Trimming at V came to 8 bases and at J to 4 bases, leaving 5 bases not matched to a gene. Germline lookup yields CDR1 MDHEN and CDR2 SYDVKM. CDR3: CASRRLAGVTGELFF. The CDR3 DNA follows: TGTGCCAGCCGAAGACTAGCGGGAGTCACCGGGGAGCTGTTTTTT.

This rearrangement joins TRBV7-8 to TRBJ1-5, with D hard to call. The CDR3 runs to 14 residues. Germline V CDR1 and CDR2: SGHVS, FQNEAQ. The germline V and J ends were trimmed by 5 bases and 4 bases, with 12 bases remaining between them. CDR3 nucleotide sequence: TGTGCCAGCAGCCTGGGGAGAGAGAATCAGCCCCAGCATTTT. Protein product: CASSLGRENQPQHF. Using reference TRBV7-8 and TRBJ1-5 for the parts outside the CDR3, the full variable domain is GAGVSQSPRYKVAKRGQDVALRCDPISGHVSLFWYQQALGQGPEFLTYFQNEAQLDKSGLPSDRFFAERPEGSVSTLKIQRTQQEDSAVYLCASSLGRENQPQHFGDGTRLSIL.

This clone was counted only a few times. The chain is built from TRBV2 and TRBJ1-1; D remains unclear. From germline, CDR1 is SNHLY and CDR2 FYNNEI. The CDR3 contains 14 residues. Trimming took 3 bases from V and 1 from J, leaving 9 bases between them. The CDR3 region has the DNA TGTGCCAGCAGTGACACTGCAGGGAACACTGAAGCTTTCTTT. It codes for CASSDTAGNTEAFF.

This sequence joins TRBV5-1 and TRBJ2-6; TRBD2 might be the D (5 bases). The CDR3 loop spans 15 amino acids. V was cut by 4 bases and J by 0 bases, with 8 bases left in between. Germline V gene lookup returns CDR1 SGHRS and CDR2 YFSETQ. CDR3 nucleotides: TGCGCCAGCAGCGGGGAGAGCTCTGGGGCCAACGTCCTGACTTTC. It yields the protein CASSGESSGANVLTF.

V gene TRBV2 combines with J gene TRBJ2-1, with D unclear. Germline CDR1 reads SNHLY; CDR2 reads FYNNEI. This CDR3 is built from 12 residues. V lost 6 bases, J lost 5 bases, and 8 bases lay in between. The CDR3 nucleotides are TGTGCCAGCAGGGTACGAGACAATGAGCAGTTCTTC. This translates into CASRVRDNEQFF.

The chain recombines TRBV7-2 with TRBJ1-4; 9 bases align to TRBD1. Germline-derived CDR1 and CDR2 are SGHTA and FQGNSA. V was clipped by 2 bases and J by 7 bases; unmatched bases: 5. The CDR3 is 15 amino acids. The CDR3 DNA sequence: TGTGCCAGCAGCTTAAGGACAGGGGAGAGTGAAAAACTGTTTTTT. Translated: CASSLRTGESEKLFF.

The chain employs TRBV7-9 and TRBJ1-4, with D perhaps TRBD1 (6 bases). V was shortened by 5 bases and J by 4 bases, with 14 bases between the two germline ends. Germline CDR1 and CDR2: SEHNR and FQNEAQ (reference sequence). The CDR3 totals 15 residues. CDR3 in DNA: TGTGCCAGCAGCCCGAGGGGAGGGGGTAATGAAAAACTGTTTTTT. Translation gives CASSPRGGGNEKLFF.

This clone showed up just a few times. The chain recombines TRBV2 with TRBJ2-2; TRBD1 agrees at 8 bases. V dropped 6 bases and J dropped 4; count of bases not matched to a gene: 4. CDR1 and CDR2 from the germline V gene are SNHLY and FYNNEI. The CDR3 runs 14 residues. The CDR3 loop is CASSDGTGTGELFF. The CDR3, as DNA: TGTGCCAGCAGCGACGGGACAGGCACCGGGGAGCTGTTTTTT.

Notes on this clone: Other DNA sequences in this sample translate to the same CDR3. This rearrangement joins TRBV4-1 to TRBJ1-5; TRBD1 matches at 8 bases. The CDR3 is made up of 17 amino acids. CDR1 is MGHRA, CDR2 YSYEKL, per germline. V dropped 1 base and J dropped 2; count of bases not matched to a gene: 7. The CDR3 sequence is CASSQGQGAGGNQPQHF. The CDR3 nucleotides are TGCGCCAGCAGCCAAGGCCAGGGGGCCGGTGGCAATCAGCCCCAGCATTTT.

The CDR3 loop is CASSVGGLTATGEQYF. For the CDR3, the DNA is TGTGCCAGCAGCGTAGGGGGGCTGACCGCTACGGGCGAGCAGTACTTC. This rearrangement joins TRBV9 to TRBJ2-7, with D tentatively TRBD1 (6 bases). Deletions cut 0 bases from V and 6 bases from J, with 19 bases between. This CDR3 is 16 amino acids long. Per the germline V gene, CDR1 is SGDLS and CDR2 is YYNGEE.

This clone was counted only a few times. The chain links TRBV2 to TRBJ1-5; unclear D gene. The V gene lost 2 bases and the J gene lost 0 bases, with 8 bases spanning the gap. The CDR3 contains 15 residues. Germline V gene data show CDR1 as SNHLY and CDR2 as FYNNEI. In nucleotides, the CDR3 is TGTGCCAGCAGTGAAACGCGGTATAGCAATCAGCCCCAGCATTTT. Protein: CASSETRYSNQPQHF.

In regard to this clone: The identical CDR3 is also encoded by other nucleotide sequences in the sample. The chain combines TRBV5-1 with TRBJ2-5; possible D gene TRBD1, 5 bases. This CDR3 contains 13 residues. The germline V and J ends were trimmed by 2 bases and 2 bases, with 7 bases remaining between them. The V gene's germline CDR1 is SGHRS and CDR2 YFSETQ. The CDR3 is CASSLQAQETQYF. DNA of the CDR3: TGCGCCAGCAGCTTACAGGCACAAGAGACCCAGTACTTC.

This clone was recorded a few times. The chain joins TRBV4-2 to TRBJ2-3, with 14 bases lining up with TRBD2. The CDR3 covers 18 residues. The junction had 6 bases not matched to a gene; V was cut back by 2 bases and J by 2 bases. Looked up from germline, CDR1 is LGHNA and CDR2 is YNFKEQ. CDR3 sequence (DNA): TGTGCCAGCAGCCAATGGACTAGCGGGGGGTCGAACACAGATACGCAGTATTTT. Its protein is CASSQWTSGGSNTDTQYF.

V gene TRBV28 combines with J gene TRBJ1-6, with D possibly being TRBD1 (5 bases). The V and J ends lost 10 bases and 7 bases respectively, with 14 bases between them. This CDR3 region has 13 residues. Per the germline V gene, CDR1 is MDHEN and CDR2 is SYDVKM. CDR3 coding DNA: TGTGCCATCCAACAGGAGGGGAATTCACCCCTCCACTTT. Translation gives CAIQQEGNSPLHF.

The chain uses TRBV27 and TRBJ2-2; D is uncertain. Germline CDR1 MNHEY, CDR2 SMNVEV (reference sequence). V lost 1 base and J lost 2, with 14 bases in between. The CDR3 has 17 amino acids. The CDR3 sequence is CASSLYSELLNTGELFF. The CDR3 nucleotides are TGTGCCAGCAGTTTATATTCCGAACTTCTAAACACCGGGGAGCTGTTTTTT.

This clone has only one observation. This chain connects TRBV4-3 to TRBJ2-5, with D perhaps TRBD1 (5 bases). V shed 3 bases and J shed 5 bases, with 16 bases lying between them. This CDR3 is built from 15 residues. Germline-derived CDR1 and CDR2 are LGHNA and YSLEER. The CDR3 sequence is CASSHRPRAGETQYF. The CDR3 DNA reads as TGCGCCAGCAGCCATCGTCCCAGGGCCGGGGAGACCCAGTACTTC.

The J gene is TRBJ2-5, the V gene TRBV2; D is uncertain. Germline CDR1 is SNHLY and CDR2 is FYNNEI. The CDR3 totals 13 residues. Trimming pared 3 bases from V and 2 bases from J, leaving 7 bases between. The DNA for the CDR3 is TGTGCCAGCAGTGAGGCCGTTCAAGAGACCCAGTACTTC. Protein: CASSEAVQETQYF.